This TCR beta chain stems from a study of long-term antiretroviral therapy in people with HIV. Overall study results and limits: Repertoire composition at all time points was dominated by clones that had expanded before ART. CDR3 length ranges were narrower in HIV repertoires than in controls.

At least two post-ART and at least one pre-ART PBMC sample were available for each donor. Trimming cost V 5 bases and J 8 bases; bases outside gene matches: 10. The CDR3 is made up of 13 amino acids. CDR1 and CDR2 from the germline V gene are GTSNPN and SVGIG (reference sequence). As concerns this clone: Its target is not known.

The assay, immunoSEQ v3.0, was run at survey level. TCRdb's copy holds only in-frame clones and misses some; the assay was immunoSEQ multiplex PCR. The table shows some 27,000 clones, with about 93% occurring only once. This chain links TRBV30 with TRBJ1-2, with TRBD1 matching over 8 bases. This sequence originates from a woman aged 40-49 years with HIV. Material: unsorted PBMCs, obtained about 6.5 years after starting antiretroviral therapy. CDR3 sequence reads: CAWGDRGVNGYTF. CDR3 DNA: TGTGCCTGGGGCGACAGGGGCGTCAACGGCTACACCTTC.